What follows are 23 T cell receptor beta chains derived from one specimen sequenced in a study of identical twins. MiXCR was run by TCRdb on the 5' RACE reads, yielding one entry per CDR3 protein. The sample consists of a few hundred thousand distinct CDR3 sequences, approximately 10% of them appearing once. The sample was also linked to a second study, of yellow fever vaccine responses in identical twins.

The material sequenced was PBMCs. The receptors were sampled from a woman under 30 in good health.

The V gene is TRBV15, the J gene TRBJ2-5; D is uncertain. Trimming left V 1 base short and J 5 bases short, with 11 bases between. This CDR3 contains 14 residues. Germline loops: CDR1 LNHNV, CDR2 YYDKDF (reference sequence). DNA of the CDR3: TGTGCCACCAGCAGAGTGTCCCTAGAGGAGACCCAGTACTTC. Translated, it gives CATSRVSLEETQYF.

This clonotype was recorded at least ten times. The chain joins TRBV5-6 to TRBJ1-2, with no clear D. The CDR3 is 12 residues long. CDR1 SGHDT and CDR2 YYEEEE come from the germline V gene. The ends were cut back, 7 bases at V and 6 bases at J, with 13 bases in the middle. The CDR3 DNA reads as TGTGCCAGCGGAATTGCGGTGGATGGCTACACCTTC. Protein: CASGIAVDGYTF.

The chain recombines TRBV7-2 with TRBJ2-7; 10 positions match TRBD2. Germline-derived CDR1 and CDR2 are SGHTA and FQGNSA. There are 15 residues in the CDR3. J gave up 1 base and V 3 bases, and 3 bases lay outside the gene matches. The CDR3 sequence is CASSFKREGSYEQYF. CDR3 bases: TGTGCCAGCAGCTTTAAGCGGGAGGGGTCCTACGAGCAGTACTTC.

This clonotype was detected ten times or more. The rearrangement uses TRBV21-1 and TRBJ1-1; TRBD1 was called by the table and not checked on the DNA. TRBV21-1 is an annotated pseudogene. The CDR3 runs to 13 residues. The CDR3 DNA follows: TGTGCCAGCAGCAAAGACAGGGAAACTGAAGCTTTCTTT. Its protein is CASSKDRETEAFF.

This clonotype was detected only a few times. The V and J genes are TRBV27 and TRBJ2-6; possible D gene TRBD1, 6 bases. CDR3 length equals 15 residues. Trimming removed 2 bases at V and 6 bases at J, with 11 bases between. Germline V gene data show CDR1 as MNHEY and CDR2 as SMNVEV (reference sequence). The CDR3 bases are TGTGCCAGCAGTTTAGAGGCAGGGGCGGCCAACGTCCTGACTTTC. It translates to CASSLEAGAANVLTF.

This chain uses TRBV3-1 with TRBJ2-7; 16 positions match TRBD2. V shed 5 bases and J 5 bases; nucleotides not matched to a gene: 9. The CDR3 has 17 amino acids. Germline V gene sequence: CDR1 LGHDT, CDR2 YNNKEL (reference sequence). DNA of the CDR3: TGTGCCAGCAGCTTGCAGGGACTAGCGGGAGGGCCAGACGAGCAGTACTTC. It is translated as CASSLQGLAGGPDEQYF.

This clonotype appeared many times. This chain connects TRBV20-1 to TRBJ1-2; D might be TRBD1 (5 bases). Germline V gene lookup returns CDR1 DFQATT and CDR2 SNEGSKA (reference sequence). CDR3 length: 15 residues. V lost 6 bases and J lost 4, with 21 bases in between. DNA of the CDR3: TGCAGTGCCAGATGGGGGAAGCGAGGACGCTATGGCTACACCTTC. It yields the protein CSARWGKRGRYGYTF.

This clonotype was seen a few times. DNA of the CDR3: TGTGCCAGCAGCTTTCGGCTCGGGGAGGCTCCGTTGGAGACCCAGTACTTC. This codes for CASSFRLGEAPLETQYF. The chain combines TRBV7-9 with TRBJ2-5; D is possibly TRBD2 (6 bases). The CDR3 runs 17 residues. Trimming took off 3 bases at V and 5 bases at J, with 22 bases between the two ends. The germline gives CDR1 SEHNR, CDR2 FQNEAQ (reference sequence).

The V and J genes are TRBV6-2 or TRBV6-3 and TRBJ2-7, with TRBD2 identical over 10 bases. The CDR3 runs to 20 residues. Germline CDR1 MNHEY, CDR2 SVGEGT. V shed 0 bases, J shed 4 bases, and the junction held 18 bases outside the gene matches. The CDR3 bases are TGTGCCAGCAGTTACTCTGGACCGGGACTAGCGAAGCCACCAGGTTACGAGCAGTACTTC. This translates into CASSYSGPGLAKPPGYEQYF.

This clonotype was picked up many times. The CDR3 DNA reads as TGCGCCAGCAGCCAAGATCTATACAGCGGCAGCCTGCAAGAGACCCAGTACTTC. Its translation is CASSQDLYSGSLQETQYF. This sequence joins TRBV4-3 and TRBJ2-5; tentative D call: TRBD2 (5 bases). The V end was cut by 0 bases, the J end by 2 bases, with 19 bases between. The CDR3 runs 18 residues. Germline V lookup: CDR1 LGHNA, CDR2 YSLEER.

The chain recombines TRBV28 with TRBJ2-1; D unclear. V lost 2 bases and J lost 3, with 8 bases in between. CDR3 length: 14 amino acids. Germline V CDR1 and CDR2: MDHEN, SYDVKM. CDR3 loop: CASSLIGNYNEQFF. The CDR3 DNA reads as TGTGCCAGCAGTTTAATCGGCAACTACAATGAGCAGTTCTTC.

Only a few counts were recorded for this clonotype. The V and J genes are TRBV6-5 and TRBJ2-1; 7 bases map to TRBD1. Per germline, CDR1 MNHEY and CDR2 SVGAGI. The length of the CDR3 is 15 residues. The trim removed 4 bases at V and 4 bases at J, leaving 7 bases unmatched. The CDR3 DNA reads TGTGCCAGCAGTTCCGAAGGGGGCGGGTACAATGAGCAGTTCTTC. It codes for CASSSEGGGYNEQFF.

The CDR3, as DNA: TGCGCCAGCAGCACTACGGGAGAGCCCCAGTTCTTC. This sequence encodes CASSTTGEPQFF. This chain connects TRBV5-1 to TRBJ2-1; D perhaps matches TRBD2 (6 bases). V lost 4 bases to trimming and J lost 13 bases, with 15 bases between them. Germline V CDR1 and CDR2: SGHRS, YFSETQ. The CDR3 length is 12 residues. The entire variable domain, with the rest obtained from reference TRBV5-1 and TRBJ2-1, is as follows: KAGVTQTPRYLIKTRGQQVTLSCSPISGHRSVSWYQQTPGQGLQFLFEYFSETQRNKGNFPGRFSGRQFSNSRSEMNVSTLELGDSALYLCASSTTGEPQFFGPGTRLTVL.

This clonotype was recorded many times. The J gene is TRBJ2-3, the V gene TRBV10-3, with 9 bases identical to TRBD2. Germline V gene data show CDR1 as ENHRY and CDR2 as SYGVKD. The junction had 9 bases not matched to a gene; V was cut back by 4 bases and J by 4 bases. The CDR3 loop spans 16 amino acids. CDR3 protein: CAISAVRGGPADTQYF. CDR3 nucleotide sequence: TGTGCCATCAGTGCGGTGCGGGGGGGCCCCGCAGATACGCAGTATTTT.

The CDR3 is CASSYSGTGSREQYF. The CDR3 nucleotides are TGTGCCAGCAGTTACTCGGGGACAGGGAGCCGAGAGCAGTACTTC. The chain carries TRBV6-5 and TRBJ2-7, with 9 bases identical to TRBD1. The CDR3 consists of 15 residues. Germline V gene data show CDR1 as MNHEY and CDR2 as SVGAGI. Trimming removed 0 bases from V and 7 bases from J; junction bases left unmatched: 7.

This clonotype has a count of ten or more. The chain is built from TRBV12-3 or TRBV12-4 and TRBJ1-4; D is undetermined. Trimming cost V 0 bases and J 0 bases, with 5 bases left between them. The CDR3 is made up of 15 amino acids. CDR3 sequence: CASSLAASTNEKLFF. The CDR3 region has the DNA TGTGCCAGCAGTTTAGCGGCCTCAACTAATGAAAAACTGTTTTTT.

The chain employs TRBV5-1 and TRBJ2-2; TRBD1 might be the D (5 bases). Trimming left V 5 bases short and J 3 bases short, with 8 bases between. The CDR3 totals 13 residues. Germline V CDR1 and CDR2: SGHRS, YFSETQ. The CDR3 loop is CASRRGYTGELFF. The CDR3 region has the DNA TGCGCCAGCAGAAGGGGCTACACCGGGGAGCTGTTTTTT.

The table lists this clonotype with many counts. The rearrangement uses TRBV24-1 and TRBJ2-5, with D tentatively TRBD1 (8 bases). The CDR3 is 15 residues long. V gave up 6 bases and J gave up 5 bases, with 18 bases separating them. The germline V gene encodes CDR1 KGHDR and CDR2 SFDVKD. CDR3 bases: TGTGCCACCAGTAGCGGGACAGGCGGGAGCGAGACCCAGTACTTC. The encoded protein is CATSSGTGGSETQYF.

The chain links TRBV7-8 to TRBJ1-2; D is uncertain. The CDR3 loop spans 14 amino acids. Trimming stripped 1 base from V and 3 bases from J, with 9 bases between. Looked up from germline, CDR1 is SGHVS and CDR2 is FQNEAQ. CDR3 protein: CASSLGSGYYGYTF. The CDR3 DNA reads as TGTGCCAGCAGCTTAGGATCAGGCTACTATGGCTACACCTTC.

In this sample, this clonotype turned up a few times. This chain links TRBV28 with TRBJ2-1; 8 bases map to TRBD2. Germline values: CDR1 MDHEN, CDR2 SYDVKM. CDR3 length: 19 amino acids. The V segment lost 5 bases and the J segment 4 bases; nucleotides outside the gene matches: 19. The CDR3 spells CASSIQGQKRGTRYNEQFF. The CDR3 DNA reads TGTGCCAGCAGTATACAGGGACAAAAGCGGGGGACCCGTTACAATGAGCAGTTCTTC.

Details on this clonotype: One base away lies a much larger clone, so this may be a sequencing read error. This CDR3 is CSAKGSRAFEQYF. The CDR3 DNA reads as TGCAGTGCTAAGGGCAGTAGGGCCTTCGAGCAGTACTTC. V gene TRBV20-1 combines with J gene TRBJ2-7; D ambiguous. Germline-derived CDR1 and CDR2 are DFQATT and SNEGSKA (reference sequence). With 4 bases removed from V and 6 bases from J, the gap between germline ends came to 16 bases. This CDR3 is 13 amino acids long.

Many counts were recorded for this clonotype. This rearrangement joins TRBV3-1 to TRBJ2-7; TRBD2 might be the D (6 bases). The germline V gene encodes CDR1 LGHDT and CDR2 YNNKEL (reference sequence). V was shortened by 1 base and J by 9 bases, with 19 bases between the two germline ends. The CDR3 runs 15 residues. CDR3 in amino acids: CASSQAGGTYDGQYF. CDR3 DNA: TGTGCCAGCAGCCAAGCCGGCGGGACCTACGATGGGCAGTACTTC.

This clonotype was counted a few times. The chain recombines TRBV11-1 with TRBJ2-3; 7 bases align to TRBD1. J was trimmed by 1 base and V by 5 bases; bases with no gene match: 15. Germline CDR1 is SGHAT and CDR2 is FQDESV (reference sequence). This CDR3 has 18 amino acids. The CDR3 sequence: CASSQNKIRDRGTDTQYF. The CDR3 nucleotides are TGTGCCAGCAGCCAAAACAAAATCCGGGACAGAGGCACAGATACGCAGTATTTT.